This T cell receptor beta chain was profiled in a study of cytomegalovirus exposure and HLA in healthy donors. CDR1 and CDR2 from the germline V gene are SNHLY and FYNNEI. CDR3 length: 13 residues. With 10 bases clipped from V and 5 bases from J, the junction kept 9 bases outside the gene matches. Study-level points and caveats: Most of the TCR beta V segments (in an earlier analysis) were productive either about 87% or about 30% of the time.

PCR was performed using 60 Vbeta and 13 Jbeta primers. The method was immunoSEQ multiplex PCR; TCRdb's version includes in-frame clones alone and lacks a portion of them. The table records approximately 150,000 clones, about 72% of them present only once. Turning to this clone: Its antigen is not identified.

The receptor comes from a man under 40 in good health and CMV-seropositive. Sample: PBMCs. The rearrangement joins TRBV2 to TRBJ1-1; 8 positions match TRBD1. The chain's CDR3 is CATTRGQFTEAFF. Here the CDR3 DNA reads TGTGCCACCACCAGGGGGCAGTTTACTGAAGCTTTCTTT.